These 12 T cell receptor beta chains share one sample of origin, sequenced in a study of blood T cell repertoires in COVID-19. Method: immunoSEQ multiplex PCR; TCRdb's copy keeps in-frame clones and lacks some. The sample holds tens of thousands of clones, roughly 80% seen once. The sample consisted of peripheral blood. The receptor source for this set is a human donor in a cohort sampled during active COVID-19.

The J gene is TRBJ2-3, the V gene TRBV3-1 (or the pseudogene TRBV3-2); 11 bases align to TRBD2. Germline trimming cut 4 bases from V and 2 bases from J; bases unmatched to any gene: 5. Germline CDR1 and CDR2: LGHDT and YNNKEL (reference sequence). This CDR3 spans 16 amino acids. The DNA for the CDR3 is TGTGCCAGCAGCCCCGGGACTAGCGGAAACACAGATACGCAGTATTTT. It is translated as CASSPGTSGNTDTQYF.

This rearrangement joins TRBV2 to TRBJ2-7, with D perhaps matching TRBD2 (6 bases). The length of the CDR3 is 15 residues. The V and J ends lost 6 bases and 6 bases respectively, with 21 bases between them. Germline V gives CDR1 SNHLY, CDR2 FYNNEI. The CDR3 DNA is TGTGCCAGCAGCCCACGAGGAGGGAGCTCTGTCGAGCAGTACTTC. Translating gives CASSPRGGSSVEQYF.

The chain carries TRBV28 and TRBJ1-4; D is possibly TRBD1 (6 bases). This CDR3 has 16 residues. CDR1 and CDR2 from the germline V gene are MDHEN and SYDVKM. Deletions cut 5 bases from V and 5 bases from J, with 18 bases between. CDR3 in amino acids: CASSGGLGGLNEKLFF. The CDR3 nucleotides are TGTGCCAGCAGTGGGGGCCTTGGGGGTCTAAATGAAAAACTGTTTTTT.

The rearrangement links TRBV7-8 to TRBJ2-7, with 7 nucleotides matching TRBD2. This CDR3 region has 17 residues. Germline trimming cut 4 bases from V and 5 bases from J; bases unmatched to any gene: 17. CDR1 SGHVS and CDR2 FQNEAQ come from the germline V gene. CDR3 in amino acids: CASSSPPGRGRAHEQYF. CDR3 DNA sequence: TGTGCCAGCAGCTCCCCCCCCGGGAGAGGGAGGGCCCACGAGCAGTACTTC.

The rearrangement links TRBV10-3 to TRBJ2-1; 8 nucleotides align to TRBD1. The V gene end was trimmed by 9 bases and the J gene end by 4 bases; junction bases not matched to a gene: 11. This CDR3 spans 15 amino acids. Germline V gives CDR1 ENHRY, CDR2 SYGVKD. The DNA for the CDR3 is TGTGCCATTTCCGACCGGGACAGGAGATACAATGAGCAGTTCTTC. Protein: CAISDRDRRYNEQFF.

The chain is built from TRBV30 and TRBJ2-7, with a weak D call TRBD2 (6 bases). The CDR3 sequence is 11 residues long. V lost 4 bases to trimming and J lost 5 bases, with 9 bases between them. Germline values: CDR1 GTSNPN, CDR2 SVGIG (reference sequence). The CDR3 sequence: CAWNLANEQYF. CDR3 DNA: TGTGCCTGGAACCTAGCGAACGAGCAGTACTTC.

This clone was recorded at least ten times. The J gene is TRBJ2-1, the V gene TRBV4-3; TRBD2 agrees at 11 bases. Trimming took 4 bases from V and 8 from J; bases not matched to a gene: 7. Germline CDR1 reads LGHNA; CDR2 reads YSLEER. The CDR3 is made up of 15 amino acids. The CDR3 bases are TGCGCCAGCAGCCCAGTAGCGGGAGGGCGCGATGAGCAGTTCTTC. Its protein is CASSPVAGGRDEQFF.

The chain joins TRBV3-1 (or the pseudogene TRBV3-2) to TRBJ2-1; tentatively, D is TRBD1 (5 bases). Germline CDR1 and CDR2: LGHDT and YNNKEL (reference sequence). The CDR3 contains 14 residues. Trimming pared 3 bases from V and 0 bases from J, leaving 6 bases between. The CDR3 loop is CASSHDSSYNEQFF. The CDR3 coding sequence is TGTGCCAGCAGCCACGACAGCTCCTACAATGAGCAGTTCTTC.

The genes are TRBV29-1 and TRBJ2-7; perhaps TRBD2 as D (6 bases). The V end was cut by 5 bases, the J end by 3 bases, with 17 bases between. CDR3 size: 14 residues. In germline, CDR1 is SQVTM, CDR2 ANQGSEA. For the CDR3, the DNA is TGCAGCGTTTCTGGGGGGACTGTCAGCTACGAGCAGTACTTC. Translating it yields CSVSGGTVSYEQYF.

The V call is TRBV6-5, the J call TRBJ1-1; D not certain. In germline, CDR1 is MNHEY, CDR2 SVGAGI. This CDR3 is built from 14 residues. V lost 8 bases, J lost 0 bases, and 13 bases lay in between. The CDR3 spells CASVAHNMNTEAFF. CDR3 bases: TGTGCCAGCGTTGCACACAACATGAACACTGAAGCTTTCTTT.

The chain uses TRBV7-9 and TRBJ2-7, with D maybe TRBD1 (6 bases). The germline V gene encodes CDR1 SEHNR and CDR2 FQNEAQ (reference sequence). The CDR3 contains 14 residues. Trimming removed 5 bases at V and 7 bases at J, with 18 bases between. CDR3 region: CASSPPGQTEEQYF. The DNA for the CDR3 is TGTGCCAGCAGCCCACCGGGACAAACAGAGGAGCAGTACTTC.

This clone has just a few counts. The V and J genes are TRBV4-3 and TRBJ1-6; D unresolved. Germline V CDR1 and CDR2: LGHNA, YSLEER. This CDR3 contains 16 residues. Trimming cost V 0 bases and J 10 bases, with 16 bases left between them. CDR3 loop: CASSQDLNESWSPLHF. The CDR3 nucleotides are TGCGCCAGCAGCCAAGATCTGAATGAAAGCTGGTCACCCCTCCACTTT.